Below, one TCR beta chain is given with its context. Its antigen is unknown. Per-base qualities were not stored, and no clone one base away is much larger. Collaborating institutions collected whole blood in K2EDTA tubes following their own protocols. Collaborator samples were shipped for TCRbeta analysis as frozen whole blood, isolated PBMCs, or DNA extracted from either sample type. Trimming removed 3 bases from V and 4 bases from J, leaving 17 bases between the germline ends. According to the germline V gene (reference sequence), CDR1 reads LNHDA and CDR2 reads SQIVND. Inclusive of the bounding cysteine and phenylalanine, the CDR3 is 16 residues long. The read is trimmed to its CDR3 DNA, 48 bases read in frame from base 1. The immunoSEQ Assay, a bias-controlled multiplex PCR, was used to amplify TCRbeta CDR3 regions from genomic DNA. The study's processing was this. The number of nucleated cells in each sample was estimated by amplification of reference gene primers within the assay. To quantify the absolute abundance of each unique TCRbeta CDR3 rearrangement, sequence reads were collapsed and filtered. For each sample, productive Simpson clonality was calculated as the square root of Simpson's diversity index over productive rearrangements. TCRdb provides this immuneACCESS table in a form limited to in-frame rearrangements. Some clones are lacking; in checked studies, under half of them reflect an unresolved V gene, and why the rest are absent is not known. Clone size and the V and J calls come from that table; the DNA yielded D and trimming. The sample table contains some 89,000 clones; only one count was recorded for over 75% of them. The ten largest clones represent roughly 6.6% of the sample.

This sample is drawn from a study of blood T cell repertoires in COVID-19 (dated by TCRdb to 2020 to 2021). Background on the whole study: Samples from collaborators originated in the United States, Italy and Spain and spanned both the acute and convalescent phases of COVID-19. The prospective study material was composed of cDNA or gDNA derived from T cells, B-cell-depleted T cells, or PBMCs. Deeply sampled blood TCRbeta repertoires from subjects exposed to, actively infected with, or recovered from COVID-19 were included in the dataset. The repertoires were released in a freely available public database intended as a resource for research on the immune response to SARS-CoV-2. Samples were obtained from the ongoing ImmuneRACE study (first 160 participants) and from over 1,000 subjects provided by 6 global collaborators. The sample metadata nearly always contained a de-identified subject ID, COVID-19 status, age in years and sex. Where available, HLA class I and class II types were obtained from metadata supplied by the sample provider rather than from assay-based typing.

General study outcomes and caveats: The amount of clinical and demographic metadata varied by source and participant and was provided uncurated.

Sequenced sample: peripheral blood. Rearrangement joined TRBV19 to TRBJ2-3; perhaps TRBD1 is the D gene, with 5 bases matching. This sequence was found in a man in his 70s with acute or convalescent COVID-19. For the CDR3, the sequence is CASSMETFQGADTQYF. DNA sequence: TGTGCCAGTAGTATGGAAACCTTCCAGGGTGCAGATACGCAGTATTTT.